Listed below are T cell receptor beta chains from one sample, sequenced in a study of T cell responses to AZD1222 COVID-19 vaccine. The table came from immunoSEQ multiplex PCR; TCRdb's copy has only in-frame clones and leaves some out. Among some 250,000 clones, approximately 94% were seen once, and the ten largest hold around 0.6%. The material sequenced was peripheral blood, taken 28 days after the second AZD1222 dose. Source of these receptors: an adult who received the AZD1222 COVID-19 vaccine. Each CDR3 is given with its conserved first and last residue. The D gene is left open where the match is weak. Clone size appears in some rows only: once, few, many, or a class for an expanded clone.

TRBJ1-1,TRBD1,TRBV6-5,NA,CASTTGVARNTEAFF,TGTGCCAGCACCACAGGGGTGGCGAGAAACACTGAAGCTTTCTTT
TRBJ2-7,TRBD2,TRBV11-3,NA,CASSQGLAATYEQYF,TGTGCCAGCAGCCAGGGACTAGCGGCAACCTACGAGCAGTACTTC
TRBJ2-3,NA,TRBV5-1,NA,CASSPGLLDTQYF,TGCGCCAGCAGCCCGGGACTGCTAGATACGCAGTATTTT
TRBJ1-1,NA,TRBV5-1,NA,CASRAQSNTEAFF,TGCGCCAGCCGAGCTCAGAGCAACACTGAAGCTTTCTTT
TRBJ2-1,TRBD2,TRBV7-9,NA,CASSPGGSLYNEQFF,TGTGCCAGCAGTCCCGGCGGGAGTTTGTACAATGAGCAGTTCTTC
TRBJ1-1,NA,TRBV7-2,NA,CASSPGSMNTEAFF,TGTGCCAGCAGCCCAGGATCCATGAACACTGAAGCTTTCTTT
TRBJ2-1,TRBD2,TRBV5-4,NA,CASTMLKETSGYNEQFF,TGTGCCAGCACCATGCTTAAAGAGACTAGCGGATACAATGAGCAGTTCTTC
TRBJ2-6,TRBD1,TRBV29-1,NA,CSAGQGASGANVLTF,TGCAGCGCGGGACAGGGGGCCTCTGGGGCCAACGTCCTGACTTTC
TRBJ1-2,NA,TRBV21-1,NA,CASSKLPWGYGYTF,TGTGCCAGCAGCAAACTCCCTTGGGGCTATGGCTACACCTTC
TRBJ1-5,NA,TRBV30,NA,CAWSGTNNQPQHF,TGTGCCTGGAGTGGGACAAATAATCAGCCCCAGCATTTT
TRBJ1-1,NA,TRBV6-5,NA,CASNRNRDRNTEAFF,TGTGCCAGCAACCGAAACAGGGACCGAAACACTGAAGCTTTCTTT
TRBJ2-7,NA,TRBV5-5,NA,CASSFGRAEQYF,TGTGCCAGCAGCTTTGGCCGGGCCGAGCAGTACTTC
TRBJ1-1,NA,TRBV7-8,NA,CASSSTTYSTEAFF,TGTGCCAGCAGCTCCACCACATATAGCACTGAAGCTTTCTTT
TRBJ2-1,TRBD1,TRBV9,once,CASSGQGGLLNEQFF,TGTGCCAGCAGCGGACAGGGCGGCCTCCTCAATGAGCAGTTCTTC
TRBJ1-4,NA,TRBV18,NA,CASSPGGATNEKLFF,TGTGCCAGCTCACCAGGCGGGGCAACTAATGAAAAACTGTTTTTT
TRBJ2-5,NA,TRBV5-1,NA,CASSLFPGAGETQYF,TGCGCCAGCAGCTTGTTCCCCGGGGCGGGAGAGACCCAGTACTTC
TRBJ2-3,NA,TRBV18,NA,CASSPGALKETDTQYF,TGTGCCAGCTCCCCCGGAGCTCTAAAGGAGACAGATACGCAGTATTTT
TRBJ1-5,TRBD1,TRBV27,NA,CASSLPTGGRGSNQPQHF,TGTGCCAGCAGTTTACCGACAGGGGGCCGAGGGAGCAATCAGCCCCAGCATTTT
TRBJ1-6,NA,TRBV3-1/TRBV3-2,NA,CASSQGGNSPLHF,TGTGCCAGCAGCCAAGGGGGCAATTCACCCCTCCACTTT
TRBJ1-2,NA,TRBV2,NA,CASSEKDGDF,TGTGCCAGCAGTGAGAAGGACGGAGACTTC
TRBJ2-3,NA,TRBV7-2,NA,CASSLISGTDTQYF,TGTGCCAGCAGCTTGATTAGCGGCACAGATACGCAGTATTTT
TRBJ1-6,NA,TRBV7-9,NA,CASSLAGEYSPLHF,TGTGCCAGCAGCCTTGCGGGGGAATATTCACCCCTCCACTTT
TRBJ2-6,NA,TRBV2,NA,CASSSADSGANVLTF,TGTGCCAGCAGTTCGGCAGACTCTGGGGCCAACGTCCTGACTTTC
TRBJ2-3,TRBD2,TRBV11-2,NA,CASSSPPSGLAGRTDTQYF,TGTGCCAGCAGCTCCCCCCCGTCCGGACTAGCGGGAAGGACAGATACGCAGTATTTT
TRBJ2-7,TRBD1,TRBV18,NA,CASSTPGQGTYEQYF,TGTGCCAGCTCAACACCAGGACAGGGCACCTACGAGCAGTACTTC
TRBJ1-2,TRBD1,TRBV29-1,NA,CSVDKTGYGYTF,TGCAGCGTTGACAAGACAGGGTATGGCTACACCTTC
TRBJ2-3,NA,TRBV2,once,CASAGHRVRDTQYF,TGTGCCAGCGCGGGCCACAGGGTACGGGATACGCAGTATTTT
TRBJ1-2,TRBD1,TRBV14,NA,CASSQRQGNYGYTF,TGTGCCAGCAGCCAGAGACAGGGGAACTATGGCTACACCTTC
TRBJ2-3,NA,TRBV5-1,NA,CASAYTGQGGADTQYF,TGCGCCAGCGCCTATACAGGGCAGGGGGGCGCAGATACGCAGTATTTT